This TCR beta chain emerged from a study of blood T cell repertoires in COVID-19. Study background: Acute-phase and convalescent COVID-19 samples originated in the United States, Italy and Spain. Nucleic acid was either cDNA or gDNA, and it came from T cells, B-cell-depleted T cells, or PBMCs.

This table comes from immunoSEQ multiplex PCR, and its TCRdb copy is limited to in-frame clones, with some not included. The table lists fewer than 250,000 clones, 65% to 90% of them singletons. Germline CDR1 MDHEN, CDR2 SYDVKM. Trimming cost V 5 bases and J 1 base; bases outside gene matches: 7. This CDR3 has 16 amino acids. Followed longitudinally, the Seattle patients had been enrolled during active infection. V gene TRBV28 combines with J gene TRBJ2-1; 8 positions agree with TRBD2. The sample taken for sequencing was peripheral blood. The TCR originated in a man aged 50 or older with COVID-19, enrolled during active disease. The DNA for the CDR3 is TGTGCCAGCAGTGGAAGCGGGGGAGGTTCCTACAATGAGCAGTTCTTC. It specifies CASSGSGGGSYNEQFF.